Presented here are 15 T cell receptor beta chains from one specimen sequenced in a study of T cell responses to AZD1222 COVID-19 vaccine. Here immunoSEQ multiplex PCR was the method, and the copy in TCRdb shows in-frame clones only, minus some. The sample contains approximately 79,000 clones, 80% to 90% of which appear only once. This specimen was peripheral blood, taken on day 0 of AZD1222 vaccination. The receptors stem from an adult in good health.

The chain employs TRBV5-8 and TRBJ2-2; tentative D call: TRBD1 (6 bases). V was trimmed by 3 bases and J by 2 bases, leaving 14 bases between them. In germline, CDR1 is SGHTS, CDR2 YDEGEE. CDR3 size: 16 residues. As DNA, the CDR3 is TGTGCCAGCAGCTCACGACAGGCCCGAAACACCGGGGAGCTGTTTTTT. It specifies CASSSRQARNTGELFF.

This chain joins TRBV3-1 (or the pseudogene TRBV3-2) and TRBJ2-1; D gene unclear. The CDR3 has 11 residues. Germline CDR1 reads LGHDT; CDR2 reads YNNKEL (reference sequence). Deletions cut 4 bases from V and 8 bases from J, with 6 bases between. The CDR3 DNA reads TGTGCCAGCAGCCGCACTTATGAGCAGTTCTTC. It translates to CASSRTYEQFF.

This chain joins TRBV7-2 and TRBJ2-4, with D maybe TRBD1 (6 bases). V lost 3 bases and J 4 bases, leaving 10 bases between the germline ends. CDR3 length equals 14 residues. CDR1 and CDR2 from the germline V gene are SGHTA and FQGNSA. The CDR3 DNA follows: TGTGCCAGCAGCTTCGGGACAACTAAAAACATTCAGTACTTC. Its protein is CASSFGTTKNIQYF. Supplemented by reference TRBV7-2 and TRBJ2-4, the full variable domain reads GAGVSQSPSNKVTEKGKDVELRCDPISGHTALYWYRQSLGQGLEFLIYFQGNSAPDKSGLPSDRFSAERTGGSVSTLTIQRTQQEDSAVYLCASSFGTTKNIQYFGAGTRLSVL.

The chain has TRBV5-1 and TRBJ2-1; TRBD2 is a possible D gene (6 bases). The CDR3 runs 14 residues. Trimming stripped 6 bases from V and 4 bases from J, with 14 bases between. Germline V gene data show CDR1 as SGHRS and CDR2 as YFSETQ. The CDR3 nucleotides are TGCGCCAGCATGGTGGGAGGAGGATACAATGAGCAGTTCTTC. Residues: CASMVGGGYNEQFF. Looking up the rest from reference TRBV5-1 and TRBJ2-1 gives the full variable domain: KAGVTQTPRYLIKTRGQQVTLSCSPISGHRSVSWYQQTPGQGLQFLFEYFSETQRNKGNFPGRFSGRQFSNSRSEMNVSTLELGDSALYLCASMVGGGYNEQFFGPGTRLTVL.

The chain has TRBV3-1 (or the pseudogene TRBV3-2) and TRBJ1-2; D call uncertain. Germline V gene data show CDR1 as LGHDT and CDR2 as YNNKEL (reference sequence). Trimming took off 4 bases at V and 4 bases at J, with 16 bases between the two ends. This CDR3 region has 15 residues. CDR3 DNA: TGTGCCAGCAGCCCGCAAACCGGGTCTCGCTATGGCTACACCTTC. Translation gives CASSPQTGSRYGYTF.

The chain couples TRBV5-6 to TRBJ1-1; the D is unclear. V was cut by 2 bases and J by 0 bases, with 11 bases left in between. CDR3 length equals 15 residues. Germline lookup yields CDR1 SGHDT and CDR2 YYEEEE. The CDR3 is CASSFRGSVNTEAFF. The CDR3 DNA follows: TGTGCCAGCAGCTTTCGGGGTTCGGTGAACACTGAAGCTTTCTTT.

In this sample, this clone turned up a few times. The chain carries TRBV24-1 and TRBJ2-5, with 12 bases identical to TRBD1. This CDR3 has 17 residues. The ends lost 2 bases at V and 5 bases at J; junction bases unmatched: 8. Germline assignment: CDR1 KGHDR and CDR2 SFDVKD. The CDR3: CATSDYLGTGGRETQYF. In DNA, the CDR3 is TGTGCCACCAGTGATTACCTCGGGACAGGGGGCCGGGAGACCCAGTACTTC.

The chain couples TRBV29-1 to TRBJ2-1; D call uncertain. V was shortened by 1 base and J by 9 bases, with 10 bases between the two germline ends. The CDR3 runs 12 residues. Germline values: CDR1 SQVTM, CDR2 ANQGSEA. CDR3 coding DNA: TGCAGCGTTGAAGTGAGGTGGGGTGAGCAGTTCTTC. Amino acid sequence: CSVEVRWGEQFF.

The chain has TRBV14 and TRBJ1-2; D is unclear. The CDR3 is 13 amino acids. The germline CDR1 and CDR2 sequences are SGHDN and FVKESK. Trimming cost V 0 bases and J 5 bases, with 7 bases left between them. The CDR3 protein is CASSQDSQYGYTF. The CDR3 nucleotides read TGTGCCAGCAGCCAAGACAGTCAGTATGGCTACACCTTC.

The rearrangement uses TRBV2 and TRBJ1-5; no definite D call. Trimming removed 6 bases from V and 2 bases from J, with 14 bases in between. Germline loops: CDR1 SNHLY, CDR2 FYNNEI. The CDR3 has 15 residues. CDR3 in DNA: TGTGCCAGCAGGACTGACGGTCGGGGCAATCAGCCCCAGCATTTT. Translating it yields CASRTDGRGNQPQHF.

This chain connects TRBV6-2 or TRBV6-3 to TRBJ1-5; D is possibly TRBD1 (5 bases). The length of the CDR3 is 16 residues. The germline V and J ends were trimmed by 1 base and 3 bases, with 13 bases remaining between them. Germline V gene sequence: CDR1 MNHEY, CDR2 SVGEGT. The DNA of the CDR3 is TGTGCCAGCAGTTACTTCGGGGGGATCTTCAATCAGCCCCAGCATTTT. The encoded protein is CASSYFGGIFNQPQHF.

This rearrangement joins TRBV11-3 to TRBJ2-1; D may match TRBD1 or TRBD2 (7 bases each). The CDR3 has 15 residues. V lost 4 bases, J lost 7 bases, and 17 bases lay in between. Germline CDR1 reads SGHNT; CDR2 reads YENEEA. DNA for the CDR3: TGTGCCAGCAGCTCAGGGGGGGCTTTTTCGAATGAGCAGTTCTTC. Encoded protein: CASSSGGAFSNEQFF.

The chain links TRBV11-3 to TRBJ2-5; D perhaps matches TRBD1 (6 bases). Trimming stripped 4 bases from V and 2 bases from J, with 8 bases between. CDR1 and CDR2 from the germline V gene are SGHNT and YENEEA. The CDR3 extends over 13 amino acids. DNA of the CDR3: TGTGCCAGCAGCTCGGGACATCAAGAGACCCAGTACTTC. Translating it yields CASSSGHQETQYF.

The chain uses TRBV5-4 and TRBJ1-5; 10 bases line up with TRBD1. This CDR3 is built from 14 residues. Germline values: CDR1 SGHNT, CDR2 YYREEE (reference sequence). With 4 bases clipped from V and 7 bases from J, the junction kept 5 bases outside the gene matches. CDR3 residues: CASSAGTGDQPQHF. For the CDR3, the DNA is TGTGCCAGCAGCGCTGGGACAGGGGACCAGCCCCAGCATTTT.

This clone showed up just once. Other DNA variants within this sample encode the same CDR3. J is TRBJ2-5 and V is TRBV7-9, with D unresolved. Germline V gene data show CDR1 as SEHNR and CDR2 as FQNEAQ (reference sequence). V lost 1 base to trimming and J lost 2 bases, with 8 bases between them. This CDR3 has 14 residues. The chain's CDR3 is CASSLVSGQETQYF. DNA for the CDR3: TGTGCCAGCAGCTTAGTGTCGGGTCAAGAGACCCAGTACTTC.